These 9 T cell receptor beta chains came from one sample sequenced in a study of blood T cell repertoires in COVID-19. Clones were read by immunoSEQ multiplex PCR, and TCRdb kept only the in-frame ones, dropping some. The sample has about 150,000 clones; about 80% are singletons. The sample consisted of PBMCs or T cells enriched from blood (not recorded which). These TCRs come from a woman aged 50 to 60 who had recovered from COVID-19.

This clone was observed a single time. J is TRBJ2-7 and V is TRBV28, with TRBD2 matching over 8 bases. Germline loops: CDR1 MDHEN, CDR2 SYDVKM. The CDR3 is 14 residues long. V was pared by 4 bases and J by 7 bases, with 9 bases of the junction left unmatched. As DNA, the CDR3 is TGTGCCAGCAGTTCGTGGAGCGGGGGTAAAGAGCAGTACGTC. Translation: CASSSWSGGKEQYV.

The chain is built from TRBV18 and TRBJ2-1; TRBD1 aligns across 8 bases. J lost 6 bases, V lost 6 bases, and 7 bases had no gene match. CDR1 and CDR2 from the germline V gene are KGHSH and LQKENI. This CDR3 contains 14 residues. The CDR3 protein is CASSPGQAVNEQFF. CDR3 coding DNA: TGTGCCAGCTCCCCGGGACAGGCGGTCAATGAGCAGTTCTTC.

The V gene is TRBV12-3 or TRBV12-4, the J gene TRBJ2-7; 9 bases are a match to TRBD1. The CDR3 runs 13 residues. V gave up 6 bases and J gave up 2 bases; unmatched junction bases: 2. The CDR3, as DNA: TGTGCCAGCAGCGGGACAGGGACCTACGAGCAGTACTTC. Translated: CASSGTGTYEQYF.

This clone has only one observation. The chain carries TRBV4-1 and TRBJ2-1, with 8 bases aligning to TRBD2. Germline lookup yields CDR1 MGHRA and CDR2 YSYEKL. J lost 7 bases, V lost 1 base, and 6 bases had no gene match. The CDR3 is made up of 15 amino acids. CDR3: CASSQVGSGGNEQFF. The CDR3, as DNA: TGCGCCAGCAGCCAAGTAGGTTCGGGGGGGAATGAGCAGTTCTTC.

The CDR3 loop reads CASSHLVRGEKLFF. DNA of the CDR3: TGTGCCAGCAGCCACTTGGTCCGGGGTGAAAAACTGTTTTTT. The V gene is TRBV14, the J gene TRBJ1-4, with no clear D. Germline CDR1 SGHDN, CDR2 FVKESK. The CDR3 is 14 residues long. Trimming left V 3 bases short and J 7 bases short, with 12 bases between.

Note on this clone: The junction shows a germline mismatch at one end, possibly a read error. The chain combines TRBV19 with TRBJ1-2, with 8 bases lining up with TRBD1. The CDR3 contains 11 residues. Germline assignment: CDR1 LNHDA and CDR2 SQIVND (reference sequence). The CDR3 is CASSSGTGDLF. The CDR3 nucleotides are TGTGCCAGTAGTTCCGGGACAGGAGACCTCTTC. The full variable domain, rest sourced from reference TRBV19 and TRBJ1-2, is DGGITQSPKYLFRKEGQNVTLSCEQNLNHDAMYWYRQDPGQGLRLIYYSQIVNDFQKGDIAEGYSVSREKKESFPLTVTSAQKNPTAFYLCASSSGTGDLFGSGTRLTVV.

V usage is TRBV29-1 and J usage is TRBJ2-7; 9 bases match TRBD1. Per germline, CDR1 SQVTM and CDR2 ANQGSEA. The junction had 7 bases not matched to a gene; V was cut back by 0 bases and J by 7 bases. The CDR3 length is 14 residues. CDR3 sequence (DNA): TGCAGCGTTGAAGATCTACAGGGGGCTGGGGAGCAGTACTTC. Its translation: CSVEDLQGAGEQYF.

The V call is TRBV5-1, the J call TRBJ1-1; a weak D match, TRBD1 (5 bases). Trimming removed 2 bases from V and 7 bases from J, with 15 bases in between. CDR1 is SGHRS, CDR2 YFSETQ, per germline. This CDR3 is 14 amino acids long. CDR3 protein: CASSFRQIRGEAFF. The CDR3 nucleotides read TGCGCCAGCAGCTTTCGACAGATTAGGGGTGAAGCTTTCTTT.

This chain joins TRBV2 and TRBJ2-3, with 7 nucleotides matching TRBD1. Germline CDR1 SNHLY, CDR2 FYNNEI. V lost 4 bases to trimming and J lost 1 base; unmatched junction nucleotides: 2. The CDR3 extends over 14 amino acids. This chain's CDR3 is CASSGQGRTDTQYF. CDR3 DNA: TGTGCCAGCAGTGGACAGGGCCGCACAGATACGCAGTATTTT.